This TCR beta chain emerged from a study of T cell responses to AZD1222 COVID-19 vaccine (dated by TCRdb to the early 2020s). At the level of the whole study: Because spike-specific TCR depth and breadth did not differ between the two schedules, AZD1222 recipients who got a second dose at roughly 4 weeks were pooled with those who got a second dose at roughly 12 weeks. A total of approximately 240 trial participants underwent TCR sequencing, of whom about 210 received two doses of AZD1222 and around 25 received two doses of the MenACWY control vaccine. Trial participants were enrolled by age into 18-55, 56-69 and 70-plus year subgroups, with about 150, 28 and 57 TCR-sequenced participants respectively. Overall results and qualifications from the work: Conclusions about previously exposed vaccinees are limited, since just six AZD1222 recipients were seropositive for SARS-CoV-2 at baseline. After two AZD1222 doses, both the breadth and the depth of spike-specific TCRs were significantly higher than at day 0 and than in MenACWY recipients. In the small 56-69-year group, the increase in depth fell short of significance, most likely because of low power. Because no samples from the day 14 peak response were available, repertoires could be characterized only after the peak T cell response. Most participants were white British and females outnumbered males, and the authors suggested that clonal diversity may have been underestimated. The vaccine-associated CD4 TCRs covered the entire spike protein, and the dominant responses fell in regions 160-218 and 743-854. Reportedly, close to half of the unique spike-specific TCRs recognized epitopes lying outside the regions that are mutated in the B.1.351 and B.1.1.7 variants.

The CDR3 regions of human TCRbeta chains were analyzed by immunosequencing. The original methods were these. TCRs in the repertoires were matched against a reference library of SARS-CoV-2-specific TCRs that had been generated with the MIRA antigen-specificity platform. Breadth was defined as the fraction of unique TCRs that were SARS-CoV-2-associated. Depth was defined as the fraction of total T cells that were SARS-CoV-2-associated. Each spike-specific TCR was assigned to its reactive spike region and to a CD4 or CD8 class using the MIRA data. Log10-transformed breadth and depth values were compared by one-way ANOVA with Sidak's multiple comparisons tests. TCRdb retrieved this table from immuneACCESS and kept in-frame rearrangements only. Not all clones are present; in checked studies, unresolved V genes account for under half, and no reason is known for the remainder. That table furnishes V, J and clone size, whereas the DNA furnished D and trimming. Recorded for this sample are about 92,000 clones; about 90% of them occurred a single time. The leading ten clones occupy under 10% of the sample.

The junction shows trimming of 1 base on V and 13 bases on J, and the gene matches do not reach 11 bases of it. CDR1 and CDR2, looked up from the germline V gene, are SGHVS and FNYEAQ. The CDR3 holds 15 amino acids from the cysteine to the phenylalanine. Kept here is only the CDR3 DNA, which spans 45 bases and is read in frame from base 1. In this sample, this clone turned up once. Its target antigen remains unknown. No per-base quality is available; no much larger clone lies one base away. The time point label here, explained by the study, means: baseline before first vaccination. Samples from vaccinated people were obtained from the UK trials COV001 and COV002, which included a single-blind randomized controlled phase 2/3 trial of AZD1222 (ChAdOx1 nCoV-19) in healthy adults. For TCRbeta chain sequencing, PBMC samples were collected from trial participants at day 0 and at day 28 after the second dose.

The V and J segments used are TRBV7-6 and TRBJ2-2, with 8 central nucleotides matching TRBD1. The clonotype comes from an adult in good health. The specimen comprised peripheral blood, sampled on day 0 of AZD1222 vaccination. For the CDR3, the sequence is CASSLGPPGGIGLFF. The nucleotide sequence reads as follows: TGTGCCAGCAGCTTAGGGCCCCCAGGGGGCATTGGGCTGTTTTTT.